This T cell receptor beta chain appears in the sequencing data of a study of T cell clonality in common variable immunodeficiency. General study findings and limits: Links between repertoire features and CVID complications were heterogeneity-limited. CVID subjects shared fewer TCRbeta clones than healthy controls did. Common variable immunodeficiency TCR beta sequences reportedly had fewer deletions and N-nucleotide insertions.

Libraries were prepared by immunoSEQ multiplex PCR; TCRdb keeps only in-frame clonotypes and omits some of them. Listed for the sample are about 81,000 clones, none seen a single time. This clone appeared many times. Antigen: not known. With the read ending 3 residues before the CDR3 end, the germline J gene is used to fill in that end. J was trimmed by 4 bases and V by 4 bases; bases with no gene match: 6. CDR3 length: 14 residues. Germline loops: CDR1 LGHNT, CDR2 FRNRAP. Blood samples were heparinized, roughly 4.5 to 8.5 ml per donor. The sample comprised peripheral blood mononuclear cells. The chain carries TRBV12-5 and TRBJ2-5; 7 nucleotides match TRBD2. The receptor was derived from a person between 18 and 69 years old in good health. CDR3 bases read: TGTGCTAGTGGTTCCTGGGGGGAGGGAGAGACC. It translates to CASGSWGEGET. The CDR3 as a whole reads CASGSWGEGETQYF. The full variable domain, with the rest looked up from reference TRBV12-5 and TRBJ2-5, is DARVTQTPRHKVTEMGQEVTMRCQPILGHNTVFWYRQTMMQGLELLAYFRNRAPLDDSGMPKDRFSAEMPDATLATLKIQPSEPRDSAVYFCASGSWGEGETQYFGPGTRLLVL.